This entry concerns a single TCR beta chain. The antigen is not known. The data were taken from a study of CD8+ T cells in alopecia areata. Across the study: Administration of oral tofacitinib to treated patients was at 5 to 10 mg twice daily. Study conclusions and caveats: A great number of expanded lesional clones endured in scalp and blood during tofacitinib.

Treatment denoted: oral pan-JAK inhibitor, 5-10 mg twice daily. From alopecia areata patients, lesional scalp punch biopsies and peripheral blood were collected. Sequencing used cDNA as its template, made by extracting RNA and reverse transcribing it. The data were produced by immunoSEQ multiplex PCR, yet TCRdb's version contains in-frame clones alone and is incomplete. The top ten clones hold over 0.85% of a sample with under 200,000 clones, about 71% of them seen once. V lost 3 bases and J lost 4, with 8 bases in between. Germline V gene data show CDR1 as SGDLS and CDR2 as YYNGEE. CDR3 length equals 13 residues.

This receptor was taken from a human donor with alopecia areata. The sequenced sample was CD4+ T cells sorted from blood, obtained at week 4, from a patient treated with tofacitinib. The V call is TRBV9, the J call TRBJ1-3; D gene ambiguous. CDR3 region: CASSEGVGNTIYF. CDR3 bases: TGTGCCAGCAGCGAAGGTGTCGGAAACACCATATATTTT.